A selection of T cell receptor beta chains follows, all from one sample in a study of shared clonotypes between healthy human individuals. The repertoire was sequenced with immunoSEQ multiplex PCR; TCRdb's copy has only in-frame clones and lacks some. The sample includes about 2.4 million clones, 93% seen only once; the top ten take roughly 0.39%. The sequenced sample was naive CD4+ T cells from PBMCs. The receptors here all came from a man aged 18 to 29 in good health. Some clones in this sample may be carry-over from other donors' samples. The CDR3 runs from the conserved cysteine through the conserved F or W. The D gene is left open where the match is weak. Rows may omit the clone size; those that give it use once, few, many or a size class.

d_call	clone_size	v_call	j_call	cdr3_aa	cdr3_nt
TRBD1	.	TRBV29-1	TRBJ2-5	CSVGQGQETQYF	TGCAGCGTGGGACAGGGCCAAGAGACCCAGTACTTC
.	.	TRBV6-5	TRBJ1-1	CASVGAGNTEAFF	TGTGCCAGCGTAGGAGCTGGGAACACTGAAGCTTTCTTT
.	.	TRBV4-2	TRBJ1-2	CASSQDRAPIPGLGYTF	TGTGCCAGCAGCCAAGATCGGGCACCCATTCCCGGGCTTGGCTACACCTTC
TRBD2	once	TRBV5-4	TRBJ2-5	CASSGGGTSVEETQYF	TGTGCCAGCAGCGGAGGGGGGACTAGCGTAGAAGAGACCCAGTACTTC
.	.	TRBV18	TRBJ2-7	CASSPSGYGRDEQYF	TGTGCCAGCTCACCATCGGGGTATGGTCGGGACGAGCAGTACTTC
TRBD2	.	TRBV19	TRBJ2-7	CASRQRGPFGEQYF	TGTGCCAGTAGGCAGCGGGGCCCGTTCGGGGAGCAGTACTTC
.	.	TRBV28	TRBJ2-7	CASRLGSREQYF	TGTGCCAGCAGACTGGGTTCGAGGGAGCAGTACTTC
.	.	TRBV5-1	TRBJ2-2	CASSFGLNTGELFF	TGCGCCAGCAGCTTTGGATTGAACACCGGGGAGCTGTTTTTT
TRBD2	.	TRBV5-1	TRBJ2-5	CASSLRTSGETQYF	TGCGCCAGCAGCCTCCGGACTAGTGGTGAGACCCAGTACTTC
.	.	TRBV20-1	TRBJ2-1	CSLRRAAEQFF	TGCAGCTTACGGAGGGCCGCTGAGCAGTTCTTC
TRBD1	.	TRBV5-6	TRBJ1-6	CDHKGQGKSPLHF	TGTGACCACAAGGGACAGGGTAAGTCGCCCCTCCACTTT
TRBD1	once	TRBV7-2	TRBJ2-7	CASSLGPTGPNEQYF	TGTGCCAGCAGCTTAGGTCCGACAGGGCCTAACGAGCAGTACTTC